This T cell receptor (beta chain) was observed in a study of T cell repertoires in aging, cancer and after chemotherapy. Study context: Clear clonal overlap appeared across healthy donor samples taken over several months to years. Around 10 million TCR reads were in the whole dataset.

J gave up 6 bases and V 6 bases, and 3 bases lay outside the gene matches. Germline lookup yields CDR1 DFQATT and CDR2 SNEGSKA (reference sequence). CDR3 length equals 11 residues. Rearranged V-D-J TRB sequences were amplified with a mixed TRB-A/B primer pool. TCRdb ran MiXCR on the multiplex PCR reads and lists one entry per CDR3 protein. The sample has about 10,000 distinct CDR3 sequences; around 38% are singletons. TCR beta rearrangements were amplified from peripheral blood genomic DNA. This rearrangement joins TRBV20-1 to TRBJ2-7, with TRBD2 matching over 9 bases. The sequence came from a human donor in good health. The sample taken for sequencing was blood. The CDR3: CSASLAGEQYF. CDR3 nucleotides: TGCAGTGCCTCACTAGCGGGCGAGCAGTACTTC.